The clone carrying this TCR beta chain appeared many times. Its antigen is undetermined. The data were taken from a study of T-cell reconstitution after alpha-beta-depleted transplantation in children. Findings and limits, study-wide: Reports say that about two months after transplant, the alpha-beta T cells came out of several hundred graft clones that had expanded. Hyperexpanded clones declined; after one year, newly produced T cells mostly supplied diversity. TCRbeta diversity was high at day 60 in some patients (a result of surviving recipient T cells and thymic progenitors).

Unique molecular identifiers were incorporated when the TCRbeta library was constructed. TCRdb independently ran MiXCR on the PCR reads; one entry per CDR3 protein. The table includes some 150,000 distinct CDR3 sequences, about 9% detected once. The specimen comprised PBMCs, mostly from graft donor cells, sampled 180 days after TCRalphabeta/CD19-depleted stem cell transplant. This receptor was identified in a female patient aged 2 to 10 who had a stem cell transplant for congenital amegakaryocytic thrombocytopenia, so the T cells may come from the graft donor.

The CDR3 is CSASPDSQETQYF. The CDR3 DNA is TGCAGTGCTAGCCCTGACAGTCAAGAGACCCAGTACTTC. The chain couples TRBV20-1 to TRBJ2-5; maybe TRBD1 (5 bases). The germline V and J ends were trimmed by 3 bases and 2 bases, with 10 bases remaining between them. Germline V gene lookup returns CDR1 DFQATT and CDR2 SNEGSKA (reference sequence). CDR3 size: 13 residues.